This is a list of T cell receptor beta chains from one sample in a study of blood T cells in healthy people across ages. TCRdb reanalysed the 5' RACE reads using MiXCR and keeps one entry per CDR3 protein. The data hold about 1 million distinct CDR3 sequences, with approximately 25% observed a single time. This sample was also put to use in a study of T cells of mothers and their children.

The sequencing input was blood. Receptor source: a girl aged 2 to 10 in good health. The CDR3 runs from the conserved cysteine through the conserved F or W. The order of the fields is V gene, J gene, clone size, D gene, CDR3 DNA, CDR3 protein. D genes are given only for firm matches. Size values are once, few and many counts, or a class for expanded clones, and some rows have none.

V: TRBV7-3
J: TRBJ1-1
size: few
D: -
DNA: TGTGCCAGCAGCTTAACCGGCGGGAAGGACACTGAAGCTTTCTTT
CDR3: CASSLTGGKDTEAFF

V: TRBV29-1
J: TRBJ2-7
size: -
D: TRBD1
DNA: TGCAGCGTTGCGTCCGGGACAGGGGGCTCCTACGAGCAGTACTTC
CDR3: CSVASGTGGSYEQYF

V: TRBV15
J: TRBJ1-1
size: -
D: -
DNA: TGTGCCACCGCGACAGGCCGCTATGGGAACACTGAAGCTTTCTTT
CDR3: CATATGRYGNTEAFF

V: TRBV29-1
J: TRBJ2-7
size: -
D: TRBD1
DNA: TGCAGCGCCCAGGGACAGACCTACGAGCAGTACTTC
CDR3: CSAQGQTYEQYF

V: TRBV7-9
J: TRBJ2-7
size: -
D: -
DNA: TGTGCCAGCAGCTTAGAACTGGGGGCGAGTCTCTACGAGCAGTACTTC
CDR3: CASSLELGASLYEQYF

V: TRBV20-1
J: TRBJ2-2
size: -
D: TRBD1
DNA: TGCAGTGCTAGAGATTCGGAGACAGGGAGCACCGGGGAGCTGTTTTTT
CDR3: CSARDSETGSTGELFF

V: TRBV28
J: TRBJ2-7
size: few
D: -
DNA: TGTGCCAGCAGTTTATCAGTGGGGCAGGAACTCTACGAGCAGTACTTC
CDR3: CASSLSVGQELYEQYF

V: TRBV5-8
J: TRBJ2-1
size: -
D: -
DNA: TGTGCCAGCAGCTTGGGGGCGACAGGAGTAGACGATGAGCAGTTCTTC
CDR3: CASSLGATGVDDEQFF

V: TRBV29-1
J: TRBJ1-1
size: -
D: TRBD1
DNA: TGCAGCGGAACAGGGGCGGTGAACACTGAAGCTTTCTTT
CDR3: CSGTGAVNTEAFF

V: TRBV28
J: TRBJ2-7
size: -
D: -
DNA: TGTGCCAGCAGTTTTGTTACGGACCCCTACGAGCAGTACTTC
CDR3: CASSFVTDPYEQYF

V: TRBV6-5
J: TRBJ2-3
size: few
D: -
DNA: TGTGCCAGCAGTTACGGGGGGGGGCTAAGGGATACGCAGTATTTT
CDR3: CASSYGGGLRDTQYF

V: TRBV2
J: TRBJ2-5
size: few
D: TRBD2
DNA: TGTGCCAGCGAGGATAGCGGGAGAAGGTCGGGGGAGACCCAGTACTTC
CDR3: CASEDSGRRSGETQYF

V: TRBV3-1
J: TRBJ2-5
size: few
D: -
DNA: TGTGCCAGCAGCCAAGACCCCCGGAAGACCCAGTACTTC
CDR3: CASSQDPRKTQYF

V: TRBV7-2
J: TRBJ2-5
size: -
D: -
DNA: TGTGCCAGCAGCTTAGGCCTAGGCCCGGAGCGGTTCTTC
CDR3: CASSLGLGPERFF

V: TRBV5-5
J: TRBJ1-1
size: -
D: -
DNA: TGTGCCAGCAGCTTCTCCGGGACAATGAACACTGAAGCTTTCTTT
CDR3: CASSFSGTMNTEAFF

V: TRBV28
J: TRBJ2-5
size: few
D: TRBD2
DNA: TGTGCCAGCAGCTGGGGGAGGGCCTACTGGCGGCGGGAGACCCAGTACTTC
CDR3: CASSWGRAYWRRETQYF